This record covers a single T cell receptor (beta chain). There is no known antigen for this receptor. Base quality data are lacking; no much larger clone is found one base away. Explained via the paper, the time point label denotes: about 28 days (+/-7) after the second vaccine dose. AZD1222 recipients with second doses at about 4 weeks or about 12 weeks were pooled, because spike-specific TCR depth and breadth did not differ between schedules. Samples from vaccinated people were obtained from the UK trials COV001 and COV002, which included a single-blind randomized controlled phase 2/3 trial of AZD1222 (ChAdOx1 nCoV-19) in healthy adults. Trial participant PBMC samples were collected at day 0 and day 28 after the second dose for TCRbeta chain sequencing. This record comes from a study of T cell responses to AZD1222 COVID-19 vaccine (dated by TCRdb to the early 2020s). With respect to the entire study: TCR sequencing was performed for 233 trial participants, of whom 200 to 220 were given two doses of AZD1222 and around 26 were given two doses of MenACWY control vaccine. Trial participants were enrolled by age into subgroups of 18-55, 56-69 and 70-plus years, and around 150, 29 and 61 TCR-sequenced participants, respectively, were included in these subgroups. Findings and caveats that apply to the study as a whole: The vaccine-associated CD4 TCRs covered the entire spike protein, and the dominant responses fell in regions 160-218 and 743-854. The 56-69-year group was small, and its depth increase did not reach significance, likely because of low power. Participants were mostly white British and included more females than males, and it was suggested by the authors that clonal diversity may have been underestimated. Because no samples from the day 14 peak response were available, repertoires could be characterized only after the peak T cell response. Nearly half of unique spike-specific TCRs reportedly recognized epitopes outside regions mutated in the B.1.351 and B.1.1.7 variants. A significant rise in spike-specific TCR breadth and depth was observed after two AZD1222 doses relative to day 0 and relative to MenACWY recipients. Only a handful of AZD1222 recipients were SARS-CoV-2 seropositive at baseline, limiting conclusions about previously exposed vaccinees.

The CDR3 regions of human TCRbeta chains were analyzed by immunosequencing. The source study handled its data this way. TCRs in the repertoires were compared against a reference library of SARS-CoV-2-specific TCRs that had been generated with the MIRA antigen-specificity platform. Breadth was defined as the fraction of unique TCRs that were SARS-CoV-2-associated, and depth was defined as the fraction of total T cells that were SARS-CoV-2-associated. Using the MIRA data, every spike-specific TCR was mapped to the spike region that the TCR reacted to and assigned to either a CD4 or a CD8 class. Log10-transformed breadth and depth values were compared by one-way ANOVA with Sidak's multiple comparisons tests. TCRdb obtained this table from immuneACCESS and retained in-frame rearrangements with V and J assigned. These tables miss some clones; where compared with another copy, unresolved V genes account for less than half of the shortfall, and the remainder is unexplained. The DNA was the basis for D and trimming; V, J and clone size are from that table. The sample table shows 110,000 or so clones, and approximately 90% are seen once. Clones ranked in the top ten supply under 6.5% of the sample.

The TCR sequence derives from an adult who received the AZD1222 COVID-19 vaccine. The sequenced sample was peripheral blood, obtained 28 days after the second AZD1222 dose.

In nucleotide form, the sequence is TGTGCCAGCAGCTCGGGGGAAGTGGGGGAGCTGTTTTTT. Translated, it reads CASSSGEVGELFF. The rearrangement joined TRBV11-3 to TRBJ2-2, and possibly TRBD2, on 6 matching bases. The germline V gene supplies CDR1 SGHNT and CDR2 YENEEA. V is shortened by 4 bases, J by 8 bases, and the region joining them spans 11 bases. The CDR3, cysteine through phenylalanine, is 13 amino acids long. Of the read, only the CDR3 DNA is kept; its 39 bases are in frame from base 1. The reference TRBV11-3 and TRBJ2-2 proteins fill in what lies around the CDR3, so the full variable domain reads EAGVVQSPRYKIIEKKQPVAFWCNPISGHNTLYWYLQNLGQGPELLIRYENEEAVDDSQLPKDRFSAERLKGVDSTLKIQPAELGDSAVYLCASSSGEVGELFFGEGSRLTVL.